Listed below are T cell receptor beta chains from one sample, sequenced in a study of CXCR3-negative and CXCR3-positive naive CD8 T cells. TCRdb re-analyzed the 5' RACE reads; it lists each CDR3 protein once, without DNA. The sample spans over 80,000 distinct CDR3 sequences; the ten largest clones claim approximately 1.4%. Sample: naive CXCR3- CD8+ T cells from blood. The receptors stem from a human donor in good health. Some clones in this sample may be carry-over from other donors' samples. The CDR3 runs from the conserved cysteine through the conserved F or W. Each record gives: J gene, V gene, CDR3 protein.

>TRBJ1-1|TRBV19
CASRWGGPGTIGNTEAFF
>TRBJ2-7|TRBV7-8
CASSLVTAGRVEQYF
>TRBJ2-3|TRBV12-3/TRBV12-4
CASSQGTDTQYF
>TRBJ2-5|TRBV28
CASTRQGAYRETQYF
>TRBJ2-7|TRBV12-3/TRBV12-4
CASSCPQQGDYEQYF
>TRBJ1-3|TRBV9
CASSVDEGTIYF
>TRBJ2-7|TRBV7-3
CASSFPRGEQYF
>TRBJ2-6|TRBV2
CASSGQGGNSGANVLTF
>TRBJ1-1|TRBV6-2/TRBV6-3
CASSYGDGTEAFF
>TRBJ2-5|TRBV25-1
CASSEGETQYF
>TRBJ2-7|TRBV28
CASTQDLSYEQYF
>TRBJ2-7|TRBV7-2
CASSLVWLAGEGSYEQYF
>TRBJ2-1|TRBV7-9
CASSFRRGGASYNEQFF
>TRBJ2-1|TRBV29-1
CSVVQNYNEQFF
>TRBJ1-1|TRBV3-1
CASSQRGTDTEAFF
>TRBJ1-2|TRBV7-2
CASSNLASGGIYGYTF
>TRBJ2-3|TRBV15
CATGRDYTDTQYF
>TRBJ2-2|TRBV10-2
CASSESSSVDGELFF
>TRBJ1-5|TRBV11-3
CASSSKYSGRGGDQPQHF
>TRBJ2-3|TRBV7-8
CASSLSRPADTQYF
>TRBJ2-1|TRBV20-1
CSATLVGAANSYNEQFF
>TRBJ2-5|TRBV4-1
CASSHFGSYQETQYF
>TRBJ2-1|TRBV7-6
CASSHPAQAGVSSYNEQFF
>TRBJ2-7|TRBV5-1
CASSFIGLETGVPYEQYF
>TRBJ2-4|TRBV6-5
CASRPGQGLIQYF
>TRBJ2-7|TRBV19
CASSITSGGTYEQYF
>TRBJ2-7|TRBV12-3/TRBV12-4
CASSLGQDSYYEQYF
>TRBJ1-1|TRBV10-3
CAISENSLRTEAFF
>TRBJ2-7|TRBV12-3/TRBV12-4
CASRGEKTGDPNEQYF
>TRBJ1-1|TRBV12-3/TRBV12-4
CASSGELNTEAFF
>TRBJ2-3|TRBV15
CATYAGSPTDTQYF
>TRBJ2-1|TRBV29-1
CSVAGTGYEQFF
>TRBJ1-5|TRBV28
CASSSGLYSNQPQHF
>TRBJ2-2|TRBV29-1
CSVEITGELFF
>TRBJ2-1|TRBV10-3
CAISESGLTTYNEQFF
>TRBJ2-5|TRBV9
CASSPHAVTSGGEMETQYF
>TRBJ2-3|TRBV7-9
CASSLATVVSDTQYF
>TRBJ2-5|TRBV28
CASSYIGTAQETQYF
>TRBJ2-6|TRBV7-8
CASSTIRYQGQGSSGANVLTF